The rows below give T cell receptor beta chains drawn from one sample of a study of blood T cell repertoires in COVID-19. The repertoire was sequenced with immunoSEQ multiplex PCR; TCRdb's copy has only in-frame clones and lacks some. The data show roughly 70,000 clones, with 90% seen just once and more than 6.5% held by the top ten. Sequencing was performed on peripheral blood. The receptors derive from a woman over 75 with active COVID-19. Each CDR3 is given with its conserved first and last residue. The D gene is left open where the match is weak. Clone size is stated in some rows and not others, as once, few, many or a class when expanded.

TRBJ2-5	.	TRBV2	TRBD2	TGTGCCAGCAGTGAAGGGACTAGCATGGAGACCCAGTACTTC	CASSEGTSMETQYF
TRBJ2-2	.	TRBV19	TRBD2	TGTGCCAGTAGTATTGAGGCGGGGGGTACCGGGGAGCTGTTTTTT	CASSIEAGGTGELFF
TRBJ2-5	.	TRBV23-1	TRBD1	TGCGCCAGCAGTCAAACGCTAGGGGGCAGGGGGCGCGAGGAAGAGACCCAGTACTTC	CASSQTLGGRGREEETQYF
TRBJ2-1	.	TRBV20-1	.	TGCAGTGCAGAAACAGCGGGCGAGCAGTTCTTC	CSAETAGEQFF
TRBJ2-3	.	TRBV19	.	TGTGCCAGTAGTAGAAAAACGGGATCTAGCACAGATACGCAGTATTTT	CASSRKTGSSTDTQYF
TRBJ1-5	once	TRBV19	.	TGTGCCAGTAGTAGGACAAAATATAGCAATCAGCCCCAGCATTTT	CASSRTKYSNQPQHF
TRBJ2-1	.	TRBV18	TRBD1	TGTGCCAGCTCACCCCCGGGACAGGGAAGCTCCTACAATGAGCAGTTCTTC	CASSPPGQGSSYNEQFF
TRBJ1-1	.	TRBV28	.	TGTGCCAGCAGTCTGAATCAGGGTGGCACTGAAGCTTTCTTT	CASSLNQGGTEAFF
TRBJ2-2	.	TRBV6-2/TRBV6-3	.	TGTGCCAGCAGTTACCCCCCTCGTGGGGCGAGCACCGGGGAGCTGTTTTTT	CASSYPPRGASTGELFF
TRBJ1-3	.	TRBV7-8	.	TGTGCCAGCAGCTTAAGAGATGGGGGCCACACCATATATTTT	CASSLRDGGHTIYF
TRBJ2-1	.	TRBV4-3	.	TGCGCCAGCAGCCAAGACCCAGGGGCTCCATCCTACAATGAGCAGTTCTTC	CASSQDPGAPSYNEQFF
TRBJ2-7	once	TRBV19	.	TGTGCCAGTAGCCAGGGAAGGGGCACATACGAGCAGTACTTC	CASSQGRGTYEQYF
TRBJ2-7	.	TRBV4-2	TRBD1	TGTGCCAGCAGCCAAGATTCGAGGGGGACAGGGGGCAGCTACGAGCAGTACTTC	CASSQDSRGTGGSYEQYF
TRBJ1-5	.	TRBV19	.	TGTGCCAGTAGTATTGCAGGCGAGCTGTACCAGCCCCAGCATTTT	CASSIAGELYQPQHF
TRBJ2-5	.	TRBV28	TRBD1	TGTGCCAGCAGTGCTGGGGGACAGGGGGCGCGGGAGACCCAGTACTTC	CASSAGGQGARETQYF
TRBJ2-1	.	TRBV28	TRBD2	TGTGCCAGCACCTTCGCGGGTAGCGGGAGTTACGAGCAGTTCTTC	CASTFAGSGSYEQFF
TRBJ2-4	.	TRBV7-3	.	TGTGCCAGCAGCCAAACCCAAGGTGGTGGGGGCCCACTTGCTGCCAAAAACATTCAGTACTTC	CASSQTQGGGGPLAAKNIQYF
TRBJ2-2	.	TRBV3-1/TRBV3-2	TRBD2	TGTGCCAGCAGCCAAGAGGAGGGAGGGCCCGGCGGGGAGCTGTTTTTT	CASSQEEGGPGGELFF
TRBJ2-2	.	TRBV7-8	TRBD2	TGTGCCAGCAGCGACCTCCGATCTAGCGGAAACACCGGGGAGCTGTTTTTT	CASSDLRSSGNTGELFF
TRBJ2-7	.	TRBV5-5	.	TGTGCCAGCAGCTTGGCCGAGAGCCATACCTACGAGCAGTACTTC	CASSLAESHTYEQYF
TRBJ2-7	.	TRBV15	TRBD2	TGTGCCACCAGCAGGGCCGGACTAGCGGGAGGTACCCACGAGCAGTACTTC	CATSRAGLAGGTHEQYF
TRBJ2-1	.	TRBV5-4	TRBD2	TGTGCCAGCAGCTTGGGTGGGCGGGAGCGTGTGTTCTTC	CASSLGGRERVFF
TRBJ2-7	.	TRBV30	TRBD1	TGTGCCTGGAGTGTCCCGGGACAGGGGGCTAACGAGCAGTACTTC	CAWSVPGQGANEQYF
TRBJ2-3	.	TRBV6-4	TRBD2	TGTGCCAGCAGGCCCAGGACTAGCGGCACAGATACGCAGTATTTT	CASRPRTSGTDTQYF
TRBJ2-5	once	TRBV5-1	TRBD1	TGCGCCAGCAGCTCCGGGACAGGCCGCGAGACCCAGTACTTC	CASSSGTGRETQYF
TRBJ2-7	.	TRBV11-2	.	TGTGCCAGCAGTCCCTCTGGCAGTGTCCAATCAAGGTACTTC	CASSPSGSVQSRYF
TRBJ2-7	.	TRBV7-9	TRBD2	TGTGCCAGCAGCGCGCTTCGGGGACTAGGGCTCTACGAGCAGTACTTC	CASSALRGLGLYEQYF
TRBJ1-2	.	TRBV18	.	TGTGCCAGCTCTTCTAGGCCCGGGGAGAGGGGCTACACCTTC	CASSSRPGERGYTF
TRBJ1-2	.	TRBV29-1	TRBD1	TGCAGCGTTGGGGACAGTCACCTAGCAACCTTC	CSVGDSHLATF
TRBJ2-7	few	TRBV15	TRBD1	TGTGCCACCAGCACCGACAGGGTACTCTACGAGCAGTACTTC	CATSTDRVLYEQYF
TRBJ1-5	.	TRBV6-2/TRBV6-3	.	TGTGCCAGCAGTTACTCGAATGCGGGACAGCCCCAGCATTTT	CASSYSNAGQPQHF
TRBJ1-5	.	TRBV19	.	TGTGCCAGTAGTGTAGGGGCCTCACCCCAGCATTTT	CASSVGASPQHF
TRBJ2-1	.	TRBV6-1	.	TGTGCCAGCAGTGAATCGAGTCGCGATGAGCAGTTCTTC	CASSESSRDEQFF
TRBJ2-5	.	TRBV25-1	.	TGTGCCAGCAGTGAATTGGGGGGAGGAGAGACCCAGTACTTC	CASSELGGGETQYF
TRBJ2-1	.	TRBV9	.	TGTGCCAGCAGCGCAACAGGGAGCTCCTACAATGAGCAGTTCTTC	CASSATGSSYNEQFF
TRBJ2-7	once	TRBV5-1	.	TGCGCCAGCAGCCCTCGGTTCGACGAGCAGTACTTC	CASSPRFDEQYF
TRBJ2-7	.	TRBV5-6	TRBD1	TGTGCCAGCATCGCCCAGGACAGGGGGGACTACGAGCAGTACTTC	CASIAQDRGDYEQYF
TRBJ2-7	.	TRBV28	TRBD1	TGTGCCAGCCGAGACAGGGGCTACGAGCAGTACTTC	CASRDRGYEQYF
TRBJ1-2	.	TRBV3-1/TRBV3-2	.	TGTGCCAGCAGCCCATTTACAGGGTCTTACTATGGCTACACCTTC	CASSPFTGSYYGYTF
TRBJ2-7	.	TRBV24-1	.	TGTGCCACCAGTGGTGGAGGGCATTACGAGCAGTACTTC	CATSGGGHYEQYF
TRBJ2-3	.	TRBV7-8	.	TGTGCCAGCAGTCCAAGGGCTAGCTTAAGCACAGATACGCAGTATTTT	CASSPRASLSTDTQYF
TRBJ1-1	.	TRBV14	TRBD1	TGTGCCAGCAGCGACACACAGGGGGCGAGTACTGAAGCTTTCTTT	CASSDTQGASTEAFF
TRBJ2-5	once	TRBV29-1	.	TGCAGCGTGGGTCGAGCGGGAGAGACCCAGTACTTC	CSVGRAGETQYF
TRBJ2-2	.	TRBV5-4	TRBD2	TGTGCCAGCAGCTTGGCCACACTAGCGGGAGTCGCCGGGGAGCTGTTTTTT	CASSLATLAGVAGELFF
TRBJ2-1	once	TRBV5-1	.	TGCGCCAGCAGCTTGCAGGGGGGACTAGAGGGTGAGCAGTTCTTC	CASSLQGGLEGEQFF
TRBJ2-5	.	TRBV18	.	TGTGCCAGCTCACCACTCGGCAGGGAAGAGACCCAGTACTTC	CASSPLGREETQYF
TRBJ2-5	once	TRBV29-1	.	TGCAGCTGCTACCCACCAGGGGATTGGGGGGAGACCCAGTACTTC	CSCYPPGDWGETQYF
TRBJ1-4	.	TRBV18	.	TGTGCTAGCTCACCGAGTCTCGGGAGGGGTTCTGAAAAACTGTTTTTT	CASSPSLGRGSEKLFF
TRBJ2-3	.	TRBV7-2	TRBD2	TGTGCCAGCAGCTTGATGCCTAGCGGGGCAGATACGCAGTATTTT	CASSLMPSGADTQYF
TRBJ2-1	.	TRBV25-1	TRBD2	TGTGCCAGCAGAGGGACTAGCGGGAGGGTTGGGGGAACACAGCAGTTCTTC	CASRGTSGRVGGTQQFF
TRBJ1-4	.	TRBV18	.	TGTGCCAGCTCACCTCCAACGGGTGCCACTAATGAAAAACTGTTTTTT	CASSPPTGATNEKLFF
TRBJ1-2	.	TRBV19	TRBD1	TGTGCCAGTAGTAACGGACAGGGCTATGGCTACACCTTC	CASSNGQGYGYTF
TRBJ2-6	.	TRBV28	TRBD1	TGTGCCAGCAGTTCCGGGACAGGGTACTCTGGGGCCAACGTCCTGACTTTC	CASSSGTGYSGANVLTF
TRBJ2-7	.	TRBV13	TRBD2	TGTGCCAGCAGCTTATTTAGCGGGAGCATCTACGAGCAGTACTTC	CASSLFSGSIYEQYF
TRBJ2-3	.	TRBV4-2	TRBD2	TGTGCCAGCAGCCAAGATCAGCTAGCGGCCGCGTCCCCGCAGTATTTT	CASSQDQLAAASPQYF
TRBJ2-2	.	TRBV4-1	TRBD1	TGCGCCAGCAGAGATTCCGGGACAGTATACGGGGAGCTGTTTTTT	CASRDSGTVYGELFF
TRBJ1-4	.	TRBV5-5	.	TGTGCCAGCAGCTCCTTCCCACAGTCACCTAATGAAAAACTGTTTTTT	CASSSFPQSPNEKLFF